The 4 T cell receptor beta chains given below trace back to one sample, sequenced in a study of identical twins. MiXCR, run by TCRdb on the 5' RACE reads, gives a single entry per CDR3 protein. The table lists about 530,000 distinct CDR3 sequences, around 20% of them singletons, with roughly 0.5% in the top ten. The sample was also reused in another study, on yellow fever vaccine responses in identical twins.

The specimen sequenced was CD4+ T cells sorted from blood. These receptors were taken from a woman between 18 and 29 years old in good health.

This clonotype was observed a few times. The V gene is TRBV24-1, the J gene TRBJ2-1; D gene uncertain. The V and J ends lost 4 bases and 2 bases respectively, with 14 bases between them. From germline, CDR1 is KGHDR and CDR2 SFDVKD. CDR3 size: 16 residues. As DNA, the CDR3 is TGTGCCACCAGTGACCCCCGTGGGCTAGCCTACAATGAGCAGTTCTTC. It specifies CATSDPRGLAYNEQFF.

This clonotype was seen at least ten times. V gene TRBV19 combines with J gene TRBJ1-2; TRBD1 is a possible D gene (5 bases). The CDR3 loop spans 15 amino acids. Deletions cut 6 bases from V and 2 bases from J, with 16 bases between. CDR1 is LNHDA and CDR2 is SQIVND in the germline V gene (reference sequence). CDR3: CASSPGVGQNYGYTF. The CDR3 coding sequence is TGTGCCAGTAGCCCCGGGGTGGGGCAGAACTATGGCTACACCTTC.

The chain is built from TRBV7-8 and TRBJ2-3; tentative D call: TRBD1 (6 bases). The CDR3 has 15 residues. The germline V and J ends were trimmed by 5 bases and 2 bases, with 14 bases remaining between them. CDR1 and CDR2 from the germline V gene are SGHVS and FQNEAQ. CDR3 protein: CASSIFRTATDTQYF. CDR3 nucleotides: TGTGCCAGCAGCATATTCCGGACAGCCACAGATACGCAGTATTTT.

Only a few counts were recorded for this clonotype. The chain couples TRBV20-1 to TRBJ2-3; D possibly corresponds to TRBD2 (6 bases). Germline loops: CDR1 DFQATT, CDR2 SNEGSKA (reference sequence). Trimming took off 5 bases at V and 1 base at J, with 19 bases between the two ends. This CDR3 contains 16 residues. CDR3 amino acids: CSAPRHDGSRTDTQYF. CDR3 DNA sequence: TGCAGTGCTCCTCGACATGACGGGAGTCGCACAGATACGCAGTATTTT.